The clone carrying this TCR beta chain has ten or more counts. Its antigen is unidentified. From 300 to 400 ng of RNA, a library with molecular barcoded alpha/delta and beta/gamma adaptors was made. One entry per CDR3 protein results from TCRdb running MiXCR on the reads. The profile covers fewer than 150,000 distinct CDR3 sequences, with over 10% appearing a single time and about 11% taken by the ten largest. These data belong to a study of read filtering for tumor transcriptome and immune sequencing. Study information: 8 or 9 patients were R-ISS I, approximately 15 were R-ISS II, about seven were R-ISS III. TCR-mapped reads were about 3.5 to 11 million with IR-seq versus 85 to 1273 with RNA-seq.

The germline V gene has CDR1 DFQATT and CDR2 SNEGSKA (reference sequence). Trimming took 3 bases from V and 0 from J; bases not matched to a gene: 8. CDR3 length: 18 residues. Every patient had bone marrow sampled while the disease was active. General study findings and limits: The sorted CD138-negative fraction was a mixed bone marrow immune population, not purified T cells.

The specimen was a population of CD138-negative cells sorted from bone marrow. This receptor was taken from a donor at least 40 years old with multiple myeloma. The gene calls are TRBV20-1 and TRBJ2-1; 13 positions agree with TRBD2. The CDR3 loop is CSARRLAGGLSSYNEQFF. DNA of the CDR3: TGCAGTGCTAGGAGACTAGCGGGGGGCCTAAGCTCCTACAATGAGCAGTTCTTC.